The clone carrying this T cell receptor (beta chain) showed up just a few times. The entry originates in a study of T cells in Graves' hyperthyroidism and ophthalmopathy. V was clipped by 8 bases and J by 9 bases, with 17 bases between them. Germline CDR1 LNHDA, CDR2 SQIVND (reference sequence). This CDR3 has 13 residues. Amplification targeted TCR beta CDR3 regions from RNA transcripts. HTBI primers were the set used in a first-round RT-PCR of the TCR CDR3. TCRdb re-derived calls from the multiplex PCR reads in MiXCR, one entry per CDR3 protein. Seen here are hundreds of thousands of distinct CDR3 sequences, approximately 14% observed once, and the top ten hold 10% to 13%.

Sequencing was performed on blood. The TCR comes from a young woman with Graves' hyperthyroidism. The chain combines TRBV19 with TRBJ2-1; D is tentatively TRBD1 or TRBD2 (7 bases each). CDR3 bases: TGTGCCAGTGACTGGGGAGGGGGCGGTGAGCAGTTCTTC. It yields the protein CASDWGGGGEQFF. The whole variable domain, remainder taken from reference TRBV19 and TRBJ2-1, is DGGITQSPKYLFRKEGQNVTLSCEQNLNHDAMYWYRQDPGQGLRLIYYSQIVNDFQKGDIAEGYSVSREKKESFPLTVTSAQKNPTAFYLCASDWGGGGEQFFGPGTRLTVL.